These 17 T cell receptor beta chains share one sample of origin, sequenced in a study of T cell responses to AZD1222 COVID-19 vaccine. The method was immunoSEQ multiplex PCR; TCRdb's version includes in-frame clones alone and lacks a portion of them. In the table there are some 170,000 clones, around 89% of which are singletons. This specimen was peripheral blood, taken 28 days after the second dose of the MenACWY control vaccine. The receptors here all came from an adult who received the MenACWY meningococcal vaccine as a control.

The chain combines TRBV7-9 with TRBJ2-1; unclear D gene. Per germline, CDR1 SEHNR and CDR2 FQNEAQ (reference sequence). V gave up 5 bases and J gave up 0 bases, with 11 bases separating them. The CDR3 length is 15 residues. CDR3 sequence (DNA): TGTGCCAGCAGCCTGGTAGGGCTCTCCTACAATGAGCAGTTCTTC. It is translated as CASSLVGLSYNEQFF.

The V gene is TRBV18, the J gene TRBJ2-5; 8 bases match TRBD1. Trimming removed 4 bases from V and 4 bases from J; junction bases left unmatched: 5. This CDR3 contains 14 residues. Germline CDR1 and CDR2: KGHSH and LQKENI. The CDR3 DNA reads TGTGCCAGCTCACTATCAGGGGGCGGAGAGACCCAGTACTTC. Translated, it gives CASSLSGGGETQYF.

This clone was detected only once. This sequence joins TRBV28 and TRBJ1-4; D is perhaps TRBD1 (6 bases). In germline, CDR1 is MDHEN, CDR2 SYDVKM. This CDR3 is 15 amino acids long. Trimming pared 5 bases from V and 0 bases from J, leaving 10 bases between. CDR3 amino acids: CASSLWTATNEKLFF. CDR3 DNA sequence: TGTGCCAGCAGTCTTTGGACAGCAACTAATGAAAAACTGTTTTTT.

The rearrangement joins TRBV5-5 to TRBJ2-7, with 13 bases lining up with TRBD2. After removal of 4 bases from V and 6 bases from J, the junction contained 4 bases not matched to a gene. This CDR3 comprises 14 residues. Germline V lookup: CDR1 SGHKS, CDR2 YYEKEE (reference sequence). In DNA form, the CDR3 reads TGTGCCAGCAGCCACGGGACTAGCGGGACCGAGCAGTACTTC. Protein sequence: CASSHGTSGTEQYF.

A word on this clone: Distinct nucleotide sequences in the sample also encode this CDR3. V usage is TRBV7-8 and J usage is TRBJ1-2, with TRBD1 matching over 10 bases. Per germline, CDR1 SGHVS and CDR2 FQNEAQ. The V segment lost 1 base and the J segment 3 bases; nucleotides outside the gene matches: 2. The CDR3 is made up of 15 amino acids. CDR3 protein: CASSLVTGGDYGYTF. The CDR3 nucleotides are TGTGCCAGCAGCTTAGTGACAGGGGGCGACTATGGCTACACCTTC. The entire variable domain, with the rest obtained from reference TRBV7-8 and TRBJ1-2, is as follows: GAGVSQSPRYKVAKRGQDVALRCDPISGHVSLFWYQQALGQGPEFLTYFQNEAQLDKSGLPSDRFFAERPEGSVSTLKIQRTQQEDSAVYLCASSLVTGGDYGYTFGSGTRLTVV.

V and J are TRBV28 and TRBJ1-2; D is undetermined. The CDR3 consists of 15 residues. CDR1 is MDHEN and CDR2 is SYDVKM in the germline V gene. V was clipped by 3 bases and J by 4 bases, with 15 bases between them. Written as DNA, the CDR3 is TGTGCCAGCAGTTTCCTTTCGGGCAGCGGCTATGGCTACACCTTC. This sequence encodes CASSFLSGSGYGYTF.

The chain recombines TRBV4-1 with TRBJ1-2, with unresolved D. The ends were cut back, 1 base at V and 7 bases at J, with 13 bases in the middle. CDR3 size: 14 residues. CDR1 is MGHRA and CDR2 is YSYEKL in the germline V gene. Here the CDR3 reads CASSQAFGEGGYTF. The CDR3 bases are TGCGCCAGCAGCCAAGCTTTTGGTGAGGGTGGCTACACCTTC.

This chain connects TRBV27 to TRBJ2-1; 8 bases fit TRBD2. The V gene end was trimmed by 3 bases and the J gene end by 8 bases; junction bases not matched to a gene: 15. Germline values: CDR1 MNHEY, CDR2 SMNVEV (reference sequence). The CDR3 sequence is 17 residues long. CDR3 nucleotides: TGTGCCAGCAGTTTTATTTTTCTGGGCGGGAGGCCTGATGAGCAGTTCTTC. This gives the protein CASSFIFLGGRPDEQFF.

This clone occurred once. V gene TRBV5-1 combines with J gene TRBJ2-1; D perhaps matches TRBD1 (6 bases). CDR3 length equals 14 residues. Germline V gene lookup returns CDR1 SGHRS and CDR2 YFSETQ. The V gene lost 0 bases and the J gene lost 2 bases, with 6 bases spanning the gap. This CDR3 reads CASSLGDTYNEQFF. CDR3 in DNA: TGCGCCAGCAGCTTGGGGGACACCTACAATGAGCAGTTCTTC.

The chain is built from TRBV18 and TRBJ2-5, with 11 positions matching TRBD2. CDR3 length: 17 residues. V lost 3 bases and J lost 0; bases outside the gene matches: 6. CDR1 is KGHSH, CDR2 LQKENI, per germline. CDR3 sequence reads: CASSPRLAGRHQETQYF. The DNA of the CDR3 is TGTGCCAGCTCACCCAGACTAGCGGGGCGGCACCAAGAGACCCAGTACTTC.

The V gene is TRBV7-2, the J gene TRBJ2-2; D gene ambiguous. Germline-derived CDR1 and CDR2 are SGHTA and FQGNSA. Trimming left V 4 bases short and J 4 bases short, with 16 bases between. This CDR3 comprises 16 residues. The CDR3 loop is CASSSYARQATGELFF. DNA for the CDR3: TGTGCCAGCAGCTCCTACGCGAGGCAGGCCACCGGGGAGCTGTTTTTT. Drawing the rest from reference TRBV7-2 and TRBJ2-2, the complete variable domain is GAGVSQSPSNKVTEKGKDVELRCDPISGHTALYWYRQSLGQGLEFLIYFQGNSAPDKSGLPSDRFSAERTGGSVSTLTIQRTQQEDSAVYLCASSSYARQATGELFFGEGSRLTVL.

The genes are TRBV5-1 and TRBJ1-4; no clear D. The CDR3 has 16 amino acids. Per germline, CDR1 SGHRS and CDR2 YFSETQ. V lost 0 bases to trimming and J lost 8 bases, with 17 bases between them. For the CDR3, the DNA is TGCGCCAGCAGCTTGGAGCTCGCTCTTGGGTGGGAAAAACTGTTTTTT. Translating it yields CASSLELALGWEKLFF.

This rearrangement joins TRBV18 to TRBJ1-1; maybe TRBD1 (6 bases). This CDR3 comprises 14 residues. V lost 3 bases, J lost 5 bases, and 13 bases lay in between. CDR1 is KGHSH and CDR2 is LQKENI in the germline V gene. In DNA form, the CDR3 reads TGTGCCAGCTCACCGGACAGTGGTGGTACTGAAGCTTTCTTT. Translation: CASSPDSGGTEAFF.

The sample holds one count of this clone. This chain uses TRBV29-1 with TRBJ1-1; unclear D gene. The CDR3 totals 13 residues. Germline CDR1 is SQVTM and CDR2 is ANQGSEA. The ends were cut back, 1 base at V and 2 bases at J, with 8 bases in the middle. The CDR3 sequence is CSVEVSVNTEAFF. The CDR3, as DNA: TGCAGCGTTGAAGTTTCCGTTAACACTGAAGCTTTCTTT.

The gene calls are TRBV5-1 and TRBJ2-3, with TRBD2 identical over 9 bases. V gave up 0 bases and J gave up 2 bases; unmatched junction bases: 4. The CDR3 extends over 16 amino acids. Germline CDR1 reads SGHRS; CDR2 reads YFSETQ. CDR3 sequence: CASSLVAGGPTDTQYF. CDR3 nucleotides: TGCGCCAGCAGCTTGGTTGCGGGAGGGCCCACAGATACGCAGTATTTT.

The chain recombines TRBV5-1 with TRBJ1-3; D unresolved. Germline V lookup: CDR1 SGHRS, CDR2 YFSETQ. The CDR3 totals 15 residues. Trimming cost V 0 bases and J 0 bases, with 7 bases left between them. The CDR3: CASSLAVSSGNTIYF. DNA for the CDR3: TGCGCCAGCAGCTTGGCAGTAAGCTCTGGAAACACCATATATTTT.

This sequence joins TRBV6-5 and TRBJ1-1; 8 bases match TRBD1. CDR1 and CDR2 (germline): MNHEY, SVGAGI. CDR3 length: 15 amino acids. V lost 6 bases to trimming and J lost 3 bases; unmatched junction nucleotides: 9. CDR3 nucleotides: TGTGCCAGCAGCTCCGTAGGACAGGGATACACTGAAGCTTTCTTT. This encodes CASSSVGQGYTEAFF.